This paragraph reports one T cell receptor (beta chain). Antigen unknown. Losses at the gene ends were 10 bases for V and 1 base for J; bases not matched to a gene: 5. Germline lookup yields CDR1 SNHLY and CDR2 FYNNEI. The CDR3 loop spans 14 amino acids. This entry is derived from a study of beta chain features in type 1 diabetes. As every portion of the isolated RNA was reverse transcribed, the sequencing read expressed TCRB transcripts. Profiling relied on immunoSEQ multiplex PCR, and the TCRdb table lists in-frame clones only, not all of them. This table has a few hundred thousand clones, approximately 16% appearing once. Notes on the study in general: In every one of the four CD4+ subsets, TCRB CDR3s were moderately but significantly shorter in Type 1 diabetes patients. Any PCR bias toward short templates would affect both groups alike. Whether HLA type influences TCRB rearrangement remained unresolved here.

The sequence was obtained from a man aged 25 to 45 with type 1 diabetes. Material: naive CD4+ T cells from blood. The V and J genes are TRBV2 and TRBJ2-3; 10 nucleotides align to TRBD1. The CDR3 sequence is CANAGQGRTDTQYF. DNA of the CDR3: TGTGCCAACGCGGGACAGGGGCGCACAGATACGCAGTATTTT.